A selection of T cell receptor beta chains follows, all from one sample in a study of blood T cell repertoires in COVID-19. Assay used: immunoSEQ multiplex PCR; TCRdb lists only in-frame clones, some missing. The sample shows approximately 280,000 clones, over 85% of them seen only once. The sequenced material came from PBMCs or T cells enriched from blood (not recorded which). The receptors here all came from a woman in her sixties who had recovered from COVID-19. Both conserved end residues are part of each CDR3. The D gene is left open where the match is weak. Some rows have no size entry. The others give once, few or many, or a class for an expanded clone.

j_call | clone_size | v_call | d_call | cdr3_nt | cdr3_aa
TRBJ2-2 | NA | TRBV5-4 | NA | TGTGCCAGCAGCTCACGCAGGGGGGACACCGGGGAGCTGTTTTTT | CASSSRRGDTGELFF
TRBJ2-7 | NA | TRBV5-1 | TRBD2 | TGCGCCAGCAGCTTGGACGGGCGGGAGAACGAGCAGTACTTC | CASSLDGRENEQYF
TRBJ1-5 | NA | TRBV18 | NA | TGTGCCAGCTCACCAGGGACAAGCAATCAGCCCCAGCATTTT | CASSPGTSNQPQHF
TRBJ2-7 | NA | TRBV28 | NA | TGTGCCAGCAGTCCGACAGGCTCCTACGAGCAGTACTTC | CASSPTGSYEQYF
TRBJ2-5 | few | TRBV6-6 | TRBD1 | TGTGCCAGCAGTTACTCAAGGGGGCAGGAGACCCAGTACTTC | CASSYSRGQETQYF
TRBJ1-2 | NA | TRBV2 | NA | TGTGCCAGCAGTGAAAAGAGGTACGGCTATGGCTACACCTTC | CASSEKRYGYGYTF
TRBJ1-1 | once | TRBV29-1 | TRBD1 | TGCAGCGTTAAAGCGGACAGGGAGAATACTGAAGCTTTCTTT | CSVKADRENTEAFF
TRBJ2-1 | NA | TRBV5-1 | TRBD1 | TGCGCCAGCAGCTCCCGATGGACAGGGGCTAGCAATGAGCAGTTCTTC | CASSSRWTGASNEQFF
TRBJ2-3 | NA | TRBV24-1 | NA | TGTGCCACCTCGGACTCCCGGGATACGCAGTATTTT | CATSDSRDTQYF
TRBJ2-7 | NA | TRBV24-1 | NA | TGTGCCACCAGTGAGGAGGGGCAGTACTTC | CATSEEGQYF
TRBJ1-2 | NA | TRBV7-9 | NA | TGTGCCAGCAGCTTTGAGGGTCTATCTGGCTACACCTTC | CASSFEGLSGYTF
TRBJ2-2 | NA | TRBV4-1 | NA | TGCGCCAGCACACAGGGAGGGGGAAGTTTCACCGGGGAGCTGTTTTTT | CASTQGGGSFTGELFF
TRBJ2-3 | NA | TRBV3-1/TRBV3-2 | TRBD2 | TGTGCCAGCAGCCTTGGACTAGCAGATACGCAGTATTTT | CASSLGLADTQYF
TRBJ2-1 | NA | TRBV28 | TRBD2 | TGTGCCAGCAGTCAACTAGCGGGAGGGCCACATGAGCAGTTCTTC | CASSQLAGGPHEQFF
TRBJ1-2 | NA | TRBV19 | TRBD1 | TGTGCCAGTAGTGCCCAGGGGGGATATGGCTACACCTTC | CASSAQGGYGYTF
TRBJ1-2 | once | TRBV7-8 | NA | TGTGCCAGCAGCTTATATAGGGGGAACTATGGCTACACCTTC | CASSLYRGNYGYTF
TRBJ1-4 | NA | TRBV19 | TRBD1 | TGTGCCAGTACCACAGGGGGGCTTAATGAAAAACTGTTTTTT | CASTTGGLNEKLFF
TRBJ1-5 | NA | TRBV24-1 | NA | TGTGCCACCAGTGACCGGGACATCCTTTATCCCCAGCATTTT | CATSDRDILYPQHF
TRBJ1-1 | NA | TRBV12-3/TRBV12-4 | NA | TGTGCCAGCACCTTACAGGGCTGGGCTGAAGCTTTCTTT | CASTLQGWAEAFF
TRBJ2-1 | NA | TRBV27 | TRBD1 | TGTGCCAGCAGTTCCGACAGGGGGACGGATGAGCAGTTCTTC | CASSSDRGTDEQFF
TRBJ1-4 | NA | TRBV6-5 | NA | TGTGCCAGCATCCGGCAGGGGTATGAAAAACTGTTTTTT | CASIRQGYEKLFF
TRBJ2-3 | NA | TRBV28 | TRBD1 | TGTGCCAGCACAACAGACAGGGGACAGGATACGCAGTATTTT | CASTTDRGQDTQYF
TRBJ2-5 | NA | TRBV6-5 | NA | TGTGCCAGCAGTCTAAACTGGGGAGAAGAGACCCAGTACTTC | CASSLNWGEETQYF
TRBJ2-6 | NA | TRBV7-2 | NA | TGTGCCAGCGCCGAAAGGGGAGGGGCCAACGTCCTGACTTTC | CASAERGGANVLTF
TRBJ2-1 | NA | TRBV11-3 | NA | TGTGCCAGCAGCTTACAGGTGAGCTCCTACAATGAGCAGTTCTTC | CASSLQVSSYNEQFF
TRBJ2-5 | NA | TRBV5-1 | TRBD2 | TGCGCCAGCAGCTTTTCTGGACTAGGGGAGACCCAGTACTTC | CASSFSGLGETQYF
TRBJ1-1 | NA | TRBV9 | TRBD1 | TGTGCCAGCAGCGGGTCGAGGGACAGGGATCCGGCCATTGAGCACACTGAAGCTTTCTTT | CASSGSRDRDPAIEHTEAFF
TRBJ2-3 | NA | TRBV10-3 | TRBD1 | TGTGCCATCAGGGAGCCGGGACAGCCGGCAGATACGCAGTATTTT | CAIREPGQPADTQYF
TRBJ1-1 | NA | TRBV2 | NA | TGTGCCAGCAGTATGTCAGGGATGAACACTGAAGCTTTCTTT | CASSMSGMNTEAFF
TRBJ1-5 | NA | TRBV11-2 | NA | TGTGCCAGCAGCTTAGATGGGGGCCCAGATCAGCCCCAGCATTTT | CASSLDGGPDQPQHF
TRBJ2-7 | NA | TRBV6-2/TRBV6-3 | TRBD1 | TGTGCCAGCAGTCCGTCGGGACAGCGCTACGAGCAGTACTTC | CASSPSGQRYEQYF
TRBJ1-1 | once | TRBV5-8 | NA | TGTGCCAGCAGCTGGGGACAACCGAACACTGAAGCTTTCTTT | CASSWGQPNTEAFF
TRBJ1-5 | NA | TRBV18 | NA | TGTGCCAGCTCATCGCCCCCCGGCGGGAGCAATCAGCCCCAGCATTTT | CASSSPPGGSNQPQHF
TRBJ2-7 | NA | TRBV29-1 | TRBD1 | TGCAGCGTGATCCCGGGACAGGGAGGTTACGAGCAGTACTTC | CSVIPGQGGYEQYF
TRBJ2-3 | NA | TRBV5-1 | NA | TGCGCCAGCAGCTCATCGGCACAAGGGGGTCGAGATACGCAGTATTTT | CASSSSAQGGRDTQYF
TRBJ2-3 | NA | TRBV19 | NA | TGTGCCAGTAGTATACCCCCAGCACGGGGGAGTGATACGCAGTATTTT | CASSIPPARGSDTQYF
TRBJ1-6 | NA | TRBV5-6 | NA | TGTGCCAGCAGCGCCCGGGACACCGAAAGCTCCTATAATTCACCCCTCCACTTT | CASSARDTESSYNSPLHF
TRBJ1-1 | NA | TRBV5-1 | TRBD1 | TGCGCCAGCAGCACCACAGGGGAGTACGGAGCTTTCTTT | CASSTTGEYGAFF
TRBJ1-6 | NA | TRBV5-4 | NA | TGTGCCAGCAGCTTGGAAAGGGGGAATTCACCCCTCCACTTT | CASSLERGNSPLHF
TRBJ1-6 | NA | TRBV28 | TRBD1 | TGTGCCAGCAGTAACCTCGGACAGGTCCTTTCACCCCTCCACTTT | CASSNLGQVLSPLHF
TRBJ2-6 | NA | TRBV4-1 | NA | TGCGCCAGCAGTCAGGACAGCGCTGGGGCCAACGTCCTGACTTTC | CASSQDSAGANVLTF
TRBJ1-2 | NA | TRBV19 | NA | TGTGCCAGTAGACCCCCAGAGGGTAACTATGGCTACACCTTC | CASRPPEGNYGYTF
TRBJ2-5 | NA | TRBV6-5 | TRBD2 | TGTGCCAGCAGTTACTCGAGCGGGGGCCCTCAGGGGACCCAGTACTTC | CASSYSSGGPQGTQYF
TRBJ1-1 | NA | TRBV28 | NA | TGTGCCAGCAGCTCCAGGAACACTGAAGCTTTCTTT | CASSSRNTEAFF
TRBJ1-3 | NA | TRBV13 | NA | TGTGCCAGCAGCTTAGCGCCCAGGGCCTTCTCTGGAAACACCATATATTTT | CASSLAPRAFSGNTIYF
TRBJ2-1 | NA | TRBV19 | TRBD2 | TGTGCCAGTAGTAAGACTAGCGGGAGGCTTGAGCAGTTCTTC | CASSKTSGRLEQFF
TRBJ1-1 | once | TRBV7-6 | TRBD1 | TGTGCCAGCAGCTCCGGGACAGGGGCTTTCTTT | CASSSGTGAFF
TRBJ2-7 | NA | TRBV2 | TRBD1 | TGTGCCAGCAGACCGGTACAGGGGGCGCCCGAGCAGTACTTC | CASRPVQGAPEQYF
TRBJ2-1 | NA | TRBV28 | NA | TGTGCCAGCAGCCCCTCTGGCGGGGGCCTCAATGAGCAGTTCTTC | CASSPSGGGLNEQFF
TRBJ1-2 | NA | TRBV6-5 | NA | TGTGCCAGCAGCCCGAGGACAGCATCTAACTATGGCTACACCTTC | CASSPRTASNYGYTF
TRBJ2-5 | NA | TRBV5-1 | TRBD2 | TGCGCCAGCAGCCCGCCCTATCTAGCGGGGGGATCACAGTACTTC | CASSPPYLAGGSQYF
TRBJ1-4 | NA | TRBV23-1 | NA | TGCGCCAGCAGTCAATCACGAGGGTTAGGTGAAAAACTGTTTTTT | CASSQSRGLGEKLFF
TRBJ2-7 | NA | TRBV6-6 | NA | TGTGCCAGCAGTCTCAGGGTTTACGAGCAGTACTTC | CASSLRVYEQYF